This is a list of T cell receptor beta chains from one sample in a study of response to subunit inactivated influenza vaccine. Via MiXCR, TCRdb re-called the RT-PCR reads, giving one row per CDR3 protein. The sample includes 750,000 to 850,000 distinct CDR3 sequences, about 18% of them seen just once. The input for sequencing was PBMCs from blood, taken 5 days after vaccination. These TCRs come from a man aged 45 to 65 who received an inactivated influenza vaccine. Each CDR3 is given with its conserved first and last residue. A D gene is named only where the DNA matches it firmly. A clone size is listed for some rows: how often the clone was seen (once, few, many), or a class if it is expanded.

clone_size,v_call,d_call,j_call,cdr3_aa,cdr3_nt
few,TRBV28,TRBD1,TRBJ2-7,CASSLLQGGEQYF,TGTGCCAGCAGTTTATTACAGGGGGGTGAGCAGTACTTC
-,TRBV10-3,-,TRBJ2-2,CAISEGHGGELFF,TGTGCCATCAGTGAGGGTCACGGCGGGGAGCTGTTTTTT
few,TRBV13,-,TRBJ2-1,CASSQAWGSSYNEQFF,TGTGCCAGCAGCCAGGCGTGGGGGAGCTCCTACAATGAGCAGTTCTTC
-,TRBV29-1,-,TRBJ1-1,CSVEEGWGTEAFF,TGCAGCGTTGAGGAGGGATGGGGCACTGAAGCTTTCTTT
-,TRBV12-3/TRBV12-4,-,TRBJ2-1,CASSYRGFGQFF,TGTGCCAGCAGCTATAGGGGTTTCGGGCAGTTCTTC
few,TRBV16,TRBD1,TRBJ2-7,CASSQSSGDRSYEQYF,TGTGCCAGCAGCCAATCGTCTGGGGACAGATCCTACGAGCAGTACTTC
once,TRBV3-1,-,TRBJ2-1,CASSQVVNEQFF,TGTGCCAGCAGCCAAGTGGTCAATGAGCAGTTCTTC
-,TRBV28,-,TRBJ2-7,CASSPTLSSSYEQYF,TGTGCCAGCAGTCCTACATTGAGTTCCTCCTACGAGCAGTACTTC
many,TRBV4-3,-,TRBJ2-5,CASSQGLKQETQYF,TGCGCCAGCAGCCAAGGACTTAAACAAGAGACCCAGTACTTC
-,TRBV7-2,-,TRBJ2-3,CASSLAGLGGTDTQYF,TGTGCCAGCAGCTTAGCGGGTCTTGGGGGCACAGATACGCAGTATTTT